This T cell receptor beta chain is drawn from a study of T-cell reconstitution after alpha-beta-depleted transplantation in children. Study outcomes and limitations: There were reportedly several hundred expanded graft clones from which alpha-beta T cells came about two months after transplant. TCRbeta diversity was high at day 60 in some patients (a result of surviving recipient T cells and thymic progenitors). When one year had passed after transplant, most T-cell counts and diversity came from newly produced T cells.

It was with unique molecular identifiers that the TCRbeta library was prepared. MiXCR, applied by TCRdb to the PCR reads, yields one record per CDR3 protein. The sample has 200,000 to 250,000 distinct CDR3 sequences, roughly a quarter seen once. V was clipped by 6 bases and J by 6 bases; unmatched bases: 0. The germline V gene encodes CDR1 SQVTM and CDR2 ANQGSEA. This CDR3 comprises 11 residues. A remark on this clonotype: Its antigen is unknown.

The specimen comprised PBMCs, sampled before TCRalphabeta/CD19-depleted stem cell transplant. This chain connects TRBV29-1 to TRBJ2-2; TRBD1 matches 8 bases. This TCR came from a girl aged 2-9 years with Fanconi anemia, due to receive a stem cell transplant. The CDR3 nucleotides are TGCAGCGTGACAGGGGCCGGGGAGCTGTTTTTT. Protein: CSVTGAGELFF.